The 4 T cell receptor beta chains given below trace back to one sample, sequenced in a study of T-cell reconstitution after alpha-beta-depleted transplantation in children. TCRbeta library construction was performed incorporating unique molecular identifiers. TCRdb fed the PCR reads into MiXCR, producing one record per CDR3 protein. Of about 580,000 distinct CDR3 sequences listed, about 23% are singletons. The starting material was PBMCs, mostly from graft donor cells, obtained 360 days after TCRalphabeta/CD19-depleted stem cell transplant. The origin of the receptors is a boy younger than two who had a stem cell transplant for acute myeloid leukemia, so the T cells may come from the graft donor.

In its sample, this clonotype was seen a few times. The chain links TRBV11-2 to TRBJ2-3; D ambiguous. Trimming took off 4 bases at V and 0 bases at J, with 14 bases between the two ends. The germline gives CDR1 SGHAT, CDR2 FQNNGV. CDR3 length equals 16 residues. CDR3 loop: CASSSLLTPSTDTQYF. In DNA form, the CDR3 reads TGTGCCAGCAGCTCCCTCCTCACCCCTAGCACAGATACGCAGTATTTT.

This clonotype was seen a handful of times. This rearrangement joins TRBV12-3 or TRBV12-4 to TRBJ2-5; the D is unclear. Trimming cost V 1 base and J 4 bases, with 10 bases left between them. This CDR3 region has 14 residues. This CDR3 is CASSLDLRTETQYF. The DNA of the CDR3 is TGTGCCAGCAGTTTAGATCTCAGGACAGAGACCCAGTACTTC.

This clonotype was found a few times. This chain connects TRBV12-3 or TRBV12-4 to TRBJ1-2; D might be TRBD1 (6 bases). The CDR3 totals 14 residues. V dropped 7 bases and J dropped 6 bases, with 18 bases sitting between them. CDR3: CASTPRGSRHGYTF. CDR3 nucleotide sequence: TGTGCCAGCACCCCGAGGGGGTCACGGCATGGCTACACCTTC.

This clonotype appeared many times. The V and J genes are TRBV3-1 and TRBJ2-2; possible D gene TRBD2, 6 bases. The CDR3 runs 12 residues. Between the trimmed V and J ends, which lost 6 bases and 7 bases, there was a span of 9 bases. Germline V gives CDR1 LGHDT, CDR2 YNNKEL (reference sequence). CDR3 DNA: TGTGCCAGCAGACTCGGGAGCGGGGAGCTGTTTTTT. Translation: CASRLGSGELFF.